This TCR beta chain was recovered during a study of blood T cells in healthy people across ages. This clonotype was picked up a small number of times. A J-beta primer mix and a sample-barcoded 5' primer were used in a second PCR of about 7 to 12 cycles. TCRdb analysed the 5' RACE reads with MiXCR anew, one entry per CDR3 protein. The sample holds 1.5 million to 2 million distinct CDR3 sequences, less than 50% seen once. Trimming cost V 1 base and J 10 bases; bases outside gene matches: 5. CDR1 DFQATT and CDR2 SNEGSKA come from the germline V gene (reference sequence). The CDR3 extends over 14 amino acids.

The TCR was taken from a woman aged 40-49 years in good health. The chain is built from TRBV20-1 and TRBJ1-6, with 9 bases lining up with TRBD1. The material sequenced was blood. CDR3 region: CSARAGTGRSPLHF. The CDR3 nucleotides read TGCAGTGCTAGAGCCGGGACAGGGCGATCACCCCTCCACTTT.